These T cell receptor beta chains were read from a single sample in a study of cytomegalovirus exposure and HLA in healthy donors. Generated by immunoSEQ multiplex PCR, the TCRdb table keeps only in-frame clones and is missing some. This sample has under 200,000 clones, with around 64% found just once. The sequenced sample was PBMCs. These receptors originate from a woman aged 25 to 39 in good health and CMV-seronegative. The CDR3 runs from the conserved cysteine through the conserved F or W. Fields, in order: J gene, V gene, CDR3 protein.

>NA|TRBV10-3
CAIRDFVDYEQYF
>TRBJ2-7|TRBV4-2
CASSAAQRLYEQYF
>TRBJ2-7|TRBV7-3
CASSPGGYEQYF
>TRBJ2-3|TRBV9
CASSSYGGGARDTQYF
>TRBJ2-7|TRBV6-5
CASRQGQYYEQYF
>TRBJ2-3|TRBV5-4
CASSLAAGTSTDTQYF
>TRBJ2-5|TRBV9
CASSAAAGHQETQYF
>TRBJ1-6|TRBV5-1
CASSDGDTNSPLHF
>TRBJ2-7|TRBV6-6
CASSYTRLAQRYEQYF
>TRBJ1-5|TRBV4-3
CASSQVRQDIGSNQPQHF
>TRBJ2-2|TRBV7-2
CASSWDSVTGELFF